Listed below are T cell receptor beta chains from one sample, sequenced in a study of blood T cell repertoires in COVID-19. Generated by immunoSEQ multiplex PCR, the TCRdb table keeps only in-frame clones and is missing some. The table lists just over 650,000 clones, just under 90% of them singletons. The sample was peripheral blood. These receptors originate from a woman aged 18-29 years with acute or convalescent COVID-19. Both conserved end residues are part of each CDR3. Each record gives: D gene, V gene, clone size, J gene, CDR3 DNA, CDR3 protein. The D gene is left open where the match is weak. Size is stated for part of the rows, as once, few or many counts, or as a class when the clone is expanded.

TRBD1	TRBV2	.	TRBJ1-6	TGTGCCAGCAGGGATCTCACAGGGGATGGTTCACCCCTCCACTTT	CASRDLTGDGSPLHF
TRBD1	TRBV30	.	TRBJ1-1	TGTGCCTGGTATCGGGACAAGGGGGCCAGGGTGAACACTGAAGCTTTCTTT	CAWYRDKGARVNTEAFF
.	TRBV4-1	.	TRBJ1-2	TGCGCCAGCAGCCAAGATTATATCTGGACACCGAACAGTCAGAACTATGGCTACACCTTC	CASSQDYIWTPNSQNYGYTF
TRBD1	TRBV30	once	TRBJ2-7	TGTGCCTGGAGTGTACGGACAGGGTATTACTACGAGCAGTACTTC	CAWSVRTGYYYEQYF
TRBD1	TRBV7-2	.	TRBJ1-2	TGTGCCAGCAGCTTGAGGACAGGGGCAAACTATGGCTACACCTTC	CASSLRTGANYGYTF
.	TRBV11-2	once	TRBJ1-1	TGTGCCAGCAGCTTTATAGACAGAGCGAACACTGAAGCTTTCTTT	CASSFIDRANTEAFF
TRBD1	TRBV6-6	.	TRBJ1-4	TGTGCCAGCAGACCCGGACAGGCTGTTAATGAAAAACTGTTTTTT	CASRPGQAVNEKLFF
.	TRBV20-1	.	TRBJ2-7	TGCAGTGCCTACAGTTCCTACGAGCAGTACTTC	CSAYSSYEQYF
.	TRBV27	.	TRBJ2-1	TGTGCCAGCAGTATTCTAACCGGGTCACAAGGCGATGAGCAGTTCTTC	CASSILTGSQGDEQFF
TRBD2	TRBV19	.	TRBJ2-1	TGTGCCAGTAGTCTCCGGGGGGGCTGGGATGAGCAGTTCTTC	CASSLRGGWDEQFF
TRBD1	TRBV6-2/TRBV6-3	few	TRBJ1-2	TGTGCCAGCAGCACGACTCCGACAGGGACGGCGGGCTACACCTTC	CASSTTPTGTAGYTF
TRBD1	TRBV10-1	once	TRBJ1-2	TGCGCCAGACGAACGGGACAGACTTTTCTCTATGGCTACACCTTC	CARRTGQTFLYGYTF
.	TRBV18	.	TRBJ1-1	TGTGCCAGCTCACCAACGAGGGCAGTCCCTGGGAACACTGAAGCTTTCTTT	CASSPTRAVPGNTEAFF
.	TRBV2	.	TRBJ1-1	TGTGCCATTTCGAGGGAGGGGAACACTGAAGCTTTCTTT	CAISREGNTEAFF
TRBD2	TRBV3-1/TRBV3-2	once	TRBJ2-1	TGTGCCAGCAGCCAAGACAGGACTAGCGGGGGGGCCAACAATGAGCAGTTCTTC	CASSQDRTSGGANNEQFF
TRBD2	TRBV7-2	.	TRBJ2-1	TGTGCCAGCAGCTTCTGGGGGGGTGTCGGTGAGCAGTTCTTC	CASSFWGGVGEQFF
TRBD2	TRBV27	.	TRBJ2-1	TGTGCCAGCAGAACCCCCGCGGGGGGGGCTTACAATGAGCAGTTCTTC	CASRTPAGGAYNEQFF
.	TRBV2	.	TRBJ1-2	TGTGCCAGCAGTGGTGAGCTTAACTATGGCTACACCTTC	CASSGELNYGYTF
.	TRBV6-2/TRBV6-3	once	TRBJ1-2	TGTGCCAGCAGCGGACAGATGCTGGATGATGGCTACACCTTC	CASSGQMLDDGYTF
.	TRBV7-8	.	TRBJ1-5	TGTGCCAGCAGCCAGAGGGGGGGGAAGGCGGATCAGCCCCAGCATTTT	CASSQRGGKADQPQHF
.	TRBV21-1	.	TRBJ1-3	TGTGCCAGCAGCAAAGGTGACAGGCCTCTCTCTGGAAACACCATATATTTT	CASSKGDRPLSGNTIYF
.	TRBV9	.	TRBJ2-2	TGTGCCAGCAGCGTATTATCCGGGGAGCTGTTTTTT	CASSVLSGELFF
.	TRBV23-1	once	TRBJ1-5	TGCGCCAGCAGTCTCCCGCGGGCCGACAGGAGACGGAATCAGCCCCAGCATTTT	CASSLPRADRRRNQPQHF